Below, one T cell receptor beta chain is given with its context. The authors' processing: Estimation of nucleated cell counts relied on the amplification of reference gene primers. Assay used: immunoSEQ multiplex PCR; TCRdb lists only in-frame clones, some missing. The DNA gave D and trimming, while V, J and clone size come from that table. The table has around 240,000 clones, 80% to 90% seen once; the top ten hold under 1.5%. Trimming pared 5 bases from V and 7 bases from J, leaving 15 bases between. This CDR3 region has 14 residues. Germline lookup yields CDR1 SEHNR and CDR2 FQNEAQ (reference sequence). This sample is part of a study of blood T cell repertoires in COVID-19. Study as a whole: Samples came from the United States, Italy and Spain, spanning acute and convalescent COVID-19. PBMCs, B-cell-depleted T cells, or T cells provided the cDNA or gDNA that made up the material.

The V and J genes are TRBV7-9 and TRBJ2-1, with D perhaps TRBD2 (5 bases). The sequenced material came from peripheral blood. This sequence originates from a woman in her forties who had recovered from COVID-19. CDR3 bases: TGTGCCAGCAGCCTATCCGAACTAGAGAATGAGCAGTTCTTC. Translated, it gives CASSLSELENEQFF.